This TCR beta chain appears in the sequencing data of a study of beta chain features in type 1 diabetes. The authors sorted CD4+ naive, central memory, regulatory and stem cell-like memory cells via CD45RO/CCR7/CD25/CD127/CD95/CD27. What was sequenced were expressed TCRB transcripts, since all of the isolated RNA had been reverse transcribed. Sequenced naive, central memory and regulatory T cell samples produced an average of about 3.6 million reads. Only in-frame clones appear in the TCRdb table, and some are missing; sequencing was by immunoSEQ multiplex PCR. Of about 360,000 clones in the sample, 10% to 15% are singletons; the top ten hold approximately 0.015%. Study outcomes and limitations: Shortening of TCRB CDR3s, moderate but significant, appeared in all four CD4+ subsets of Type 1 diabetes patients.

Details on this clone: What it recognizes is unknown.

This CDR3 contains 18 residues. Germline CDR1 is LGHNA and CDR2 is YNFKEQ. Trimming left V 1 base short and J 0 bases short, with 18 bases between. The receptor comes from a man aged 18 to 29 in good health. The chain links TRBV4-2 to TRBJ1-2; D gene unclear. Sequences were obtained from naive CD4+ T cells from blood. The CDR3 loop is CASSQVGRETLANYGYTF. Written as DNA, the CDR3 is TGTGCCAGCAGCCAAGTCGGGAGGGAAACCCTAGCTAACTATGGCTACACCTTC.